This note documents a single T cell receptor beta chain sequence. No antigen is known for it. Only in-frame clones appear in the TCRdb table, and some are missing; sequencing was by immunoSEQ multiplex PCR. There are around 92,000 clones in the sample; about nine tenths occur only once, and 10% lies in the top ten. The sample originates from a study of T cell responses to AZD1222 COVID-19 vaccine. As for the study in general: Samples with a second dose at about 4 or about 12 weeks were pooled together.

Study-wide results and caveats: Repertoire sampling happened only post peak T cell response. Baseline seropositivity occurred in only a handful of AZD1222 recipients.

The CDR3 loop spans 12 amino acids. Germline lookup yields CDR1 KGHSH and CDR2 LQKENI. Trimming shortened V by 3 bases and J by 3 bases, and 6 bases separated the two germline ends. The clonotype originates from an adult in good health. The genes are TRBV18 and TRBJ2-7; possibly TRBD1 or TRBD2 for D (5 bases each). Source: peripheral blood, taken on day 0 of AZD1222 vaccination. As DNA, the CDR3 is TGTGCCAGCTCACCGGGGGACTACGAGCAGTACTTC. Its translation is CASSPGDYEQYF.